This record concerns one T cell receptor (beta chain) sequence. Antigen unknown. The data were obtained in a study of T cell responses to AZD1222 COVID-19 vaccine. Findings and caveats of the study: Nearly half of the spike-specific TCRs reportedly recognize variant regions that carry no mutations.

Pooled together were second doses at about 4 or about 12 weeks. Data came from immunoSEQ multiplex PCR; TCRdb stores just in-frame clones and leaves some out. Here the sample spans about 18,000 clones, about four fifths being singletons. The CDR3 has 19 residues. Per the germline V gene, CDR1 is SGHRS and CDR2 is YFSETQ. J gave up 3 bases and V 4 bases, and 17 bases lay outside the gene matches. The starting material was peripheral blood, obtained 28 days after the second AZD1222 dose. The chain couples TRBV5-1 to TRBJ2-2, with 8 bases matching TRBD2. The receptor comes from an adult who received the AZD1222 COVID-19 vaccine. The CDR3 coding sequence is TGCGCCAGCAGCGGTCGGGGCAGGGGCACTAGCGGCTACACCGGGGAGCTGTTTTTT. This sequence encodes CASSGRGRGTSGYTGELFF.